This T cell receptor beta chain was recorded in a study of blood T cell repertoires in COVID-19. Study summary: PBMCs, B-cell-depleted T cells, or T cells provided the cDNA or gDNA that made up the material.

Authors' data handling: How many nucleated cells were present was estimated from reference gene primer amplification. Data came from immunoSEQ multiplex PCR; TCRdb stores just in-frame clones and leaves some out. The V and J calls and the clone size are those of that table, but D and trimming were determined from the DNA. The data show about 280,000 clones, roughly 85% seen once. Trimming pared 2 bases from V and 0 bases from J, leaving 8 bases between. Germline V gene sequence: CDR1 MDHEN, CDR2 SYDVKM. The CDR3 is 16 residues long. This TCR was recovered from a man aged 45-65 years with active or convalescent COVID-19. This chain joins TRBV28 and TRBJ2-6, with D unclear. The sequencing input was peripheral blood. The CDR3 sequence is CASSLAESSGANVLTF. The CDR3 nucleotides read TGTGCCAGCAGTTTAGCGGAGAGCTCTGGGGCCAACGTCCTGACTTTC.